These T cell receptor beta chains were read from a single sample in a study of shared clonotypes between healthy human individuals. Generated by immunoSEQ multiplex PCR, the TCRdb table keeps only in-frame clones and is missing some. This sample carries about 1.1 million clones, around 82% of them seen once, and the ten largest clones take under 0.8%. The sample was memory CD4+ T cells from PBMCs. Source of these receptors: a man between 18 and 35 years old in good health. Some clones in this sample may be carry-over from other donors' samples. The CDR3 runs from the conserved cysteine through the conserved F or W. D genes are given only for firm matches. Rows give clone size only sometimes, using once, few, many, or a class for an expanded clone.

>NA|TRBJ2-7|TRBV27|NA
CASSLALAQSSYEQYF
TGTGCCAGCAGTTTAGCTCTTGCGCAGAGCTCCTACGAGCAGTACTTC
>NA|TRBJ2-7|TRBV7-9|TRBD1
CASSLGQGYYEQYF
TGTGCCAGCAGCCTGGGACAGGGTTACTACGAGCAGTACTTC
>few|TRBJ1-3|TRBV30|NA
CAWSRGYTIYF
TGTGCCTGGAGCAGGGGATACACCATATATTTT
>once|TRBJ1-2|TRBV28|NA
CASSLTAGAYGYTF
TGTGCCAGCAGTTTAACGGCAGGGGCCTATGGCTACACCTTC
>NA|TRBJ2-3|TRBV28|NA
CASSLFTLTDTQYF
TGTGCCAGCAGTTTATTCACCCTTACAGATACGCAGTATTTT
>NA|TRBJ2-1|TRBV6-1|TRBD2
CASSGPLAGGGEQFF
TGTGCCAGCAGTGGGCCGCTAGCGGGAGGGGGTGAGCAGTTCTTC
>NA|TRBJ2-7|TRBV11-1|TRBD1
CASSPSGTGWNEQYF
TGTGCCAGCAGCCCCTCCGGGACAGGGTGGAACGAGCAGTACTTC
>once|TRBJ2-3|TRBV2|TRBD1
CASSVTGGLITRGTDTQYF
TGTGCCAGCAGTGTGACAGGGGGCTTAATTACTCGGGGCACAGATACGCAGTATTTT
>NA|TRBJ1-2|TRBV4-1|NA
CASSQALYGYTF
TGCGCCAGCAGCCAGGCGCTCTATGGCTACACCTTC
>NA|TRBJ2-7|TRBV7-2|NA
CASSLALVGNEQYF
TGTGCCAGCAGCTTAGCGCTAGTTGGCAACGAGCAGTACTTC
>NA|TRBJ1-4|TRBV5-1|NA
CASSLGLNGGLYEKLFF
TGCGCCAGCAGCTTGGGGTTGAACGGGGGACTCTATGAAAAACTGTTTTTT
>NA|TRBJ1-4|TRBV4-1|NA
CASSQGGRGGEKLFF
TGCGCCAGCAGCCAAGGGGGCAGGGGAGGTGAAAAACTGTTTTTT
>NA|TRBJ1-5|TRBV19|NA
CASRTTVGGFTNQPQHF
TGTGCCAGTAGAACGACCGTCGGCGGGTTTACCAATCAGCCCCAGCATTTT
>NA|TRBJ2-1|TRBV11-2|NA
CASSLGTTFYNEQFF
TGTGCCAGCAGCTTAGGGACGACATTTTACAATGAGCAGTTCTTC
>NA|TRBJ1-1|TRBV28|NA
CASRSFPGGATGLTEAFF
TGTGCCAGCAGATCTTTTCCTGGAGGGGCCACCGGGTTAACTGAAGCTTTCTTT
>NA|TRBJ2-5|TRBV2|NA
CASSLGQIQETQYF
TGTGCCAGCAGTTTAGGACAAATCCAAGAGACCCAGTACTTC
>few|TRBJ1-1|TRBV29-1|NA
CSVRPGWGMNTEAFF
TGCAGCGTTCGGCCGGGTTGGGGCATGAACACTGAAGCTTTCTTT
>NA|TRBJ2-7|TRBV18|TRBD2
CASSPPGGPYEQYF
TGTGCCAGCTCACCCCCGGGAGGGCCCTACGAGCAGTACTTC
>NA|TRBJ1-5|TRBV7-2|NA
CASSRGPILMGNQPQHF
TGTGCCAGCAGCCGAGGCCCAATCCTCATGGGCAATCAGCCCCAGCATTTT
>NA|TRBJ1-1|TRBV30|NA
CARGARMNTEAFF
TGTGCCCGAGGGGCCAGAATGAACACTGAAGCTTTCTTT
>NA|TRBJ2-7|TRBV7-2|NA
CASSPGIEQYF
TGTGCCAGCAGCCCGGGTATAGAGCAGTACTTC
>once|TRBJ2-1|TRBV11-3|NA
CASSFLQHNEQFF
TGTGCCAGCAGCTTTTTGCAGCACAATGAGCAGTTCTTC